This TCR beta chain was profiled in a study of blood T cell repertoires in COVID-19. Study overall: Acute-phase and convalescent COVID-19 samples originated in the United States, Italy and Spain. The cDNA or gDNA used as material had been derived from T cells, B-cell-depleted T cells, or PBMCs.

Per the study methods: Researchers report that nucleated cell counts were estimated from reference gene primer amplification. Assay used: immunoSEQ multiplex PCR; TCRdb lists only in-frame clones, some missing. V and J calls and clone size follow that table, whereas D and trimming were derived from the DNA. The table records some 110,000 clones, about nine tenths of them present only once. The CDR3 is 17 residues long. CDR1 is SGHVS and CDR2 is FQNEAQ in the germline V gene. V dropped 3 bases and J dropped 4; count of bases not matched to a gene: 12. The sequence was obtained from a human donor with active COVID-19. The donor label of this sample is uncertain. The chain is built from TRBV7-8 and TRBJ2-1, with 7 nucleotides matching TRBD1. The material sequenced was peripheral blood. The CDR3 nucleotides are TGTGCCAGCAGCTTTCCTAGAACAGGGGTGGGGTACAATGAGCAGTTCTTC. This translates into CASSFPRTGVGYNEQFF.